These 26 T cell receptor beta chains originate from one sample sequenced in a study of blood T cells in healthy people across ages. Primed by a sample-barcoded 5' primer and a J-beta primer mix, a second PCR proceeded for about 7 to 12 cycles. TCRdb called the 5' RACE reads again in MiXCR, with one record for every CDR3 protein. Counted here are about 680,000 distinct CDR3 sequences, approximately 49% occurring once; the ten biggest clones make up roughly 31%. The sequencing input was blood. The receptor source for this set is an older woman in good health.

To note about this clonotype: Since a much larger clone is just one base distant, this may be a read error. This chain uses TRBV12-3 or TRBV12-4 with TRBJ1-4; D may be TRBD1 (5 bases). V lost 7 bases and J lost 5, with 11 bases in between. The CDR3 loop spans 13 amino acids. CDR3 amino acids: CASNNRSNEKLFF. CDR3 DNA sequence: TGTGCCAGCAATAACAGGAGCAATGAAAAACTGTTTTTT.

This rearrangement joins TRBV7-2 to TRBJ2-5, with TRBD1 as a possible D gene (6 bases). Trimming cost V 3 bases and J 0 bases, with 11 bases left between them. CDR3 length: 15 residues. The germline V gene has CDR1 SGHTA and CDR2 FQGNSA. Here the CDR3 reads CASSLGASYQETQYF. In nucleotides, the CDR3 is TGTGCCAGCAGCTTGGGGGCCTCGTACCAAGAGACCCAGTACTTC. The complete variable domain, with remaining parts taken from reference TRBV7-2 and TRBJ2-5, reads GAGVSQSPSNKVTEKGKDVELRCDPISGHTALYWYRQSLGQGLEFLIYFQGNSAPDKSGLPSDRFSAERTGGSVSTLTIQRTQQEDSAVYLCASSLGASYQETQYFGPGTRLLVL.

This chain uses TRBV7-2 with TRBJ2-7; no reliable D call. The V end lost 8 bases, the J end lost 4 bases, and 18 bases lay between the germline ends. The CDR3 is 14 residues long. Per the germline V gene, CDR1 is SGHTA and CDR2 is FQGNSA. The CDR3, as DNA: TGTGCCAGCGGCCCTGGTTCCGGACCTTACGAGCAGTACTTC. This gives the protein CASGPGSGPYEQYF.

This clonotype was seen only a few times. The gene calls are TRBV4-3 and TRBJ2-5; a possible D gene is TRBD1 (6 bases). Germline CDR1 is LGHNA and CDR2 is YSLEER. Trimming took off 1 base at V and 7 bases at J, with 16 bases between the two ends. The CDR3 spans 15 residues. CDR3 sequence: CASSQVAGAAGTQYF. CDR3 nucleotides: TGCGCCAGCAGCCAAGTGGCAGGGGCCGCGGGGACCCAGTACTTC.

The genes are TRBV6-6 and TRBJ2-7; tentative D call: TRBD2 (6 bases). Trimming shortened V by 2 bases and J by 6 bases, and 14 bases separated the two germline ends. Germline-derived CDR1 and CDR2 are MNHNY and SVGAGI (reference sequence). The CDR3 contains 14 residues. The CDR3: CASSYGGLGAEQYF. DNA for the CDR3: TGTGCCAGCAGTTACGGGGGACTGGGCGCCGAGCAGTACTTC.

The chain has TRBV7-9 and TRBJ1-4; D gene ambiguous. Germline V gives CDR1 SEHNR, CDR2 FQNEAQ (reference sequence). Trimming took off 4 bases at V and 0 bases at J, with 9 bases between the two ends. The CDR3 loop spans 15 amino acids. This CDR3 reads CASSSRTPTNEKLFF. In DNA form, the CDR3 reads TGTGCCAGCAGCTCCCGGACCCCAACTAATGAAAAACTGTTTTTT.

This clonotype was recorded a few times. V usage is TRBV5-1 and J usage is TRBJ1-6, with D unresolved. V was shortened by 0 bases and J by 8 bases, with 6 bases between the two germline ends. CDR1 is SGHRS, CDR2 YFSETQ, per germline. This CDR3 contains 13 residues. The CDR3 bases are TGCGCCAGCAGCTTGGTCGGAGATTCACCCCTCCACTTT. Its protein product is CASSLVGDSPLHF.

The chain recombines TRBV6-5 with TRBJ2-1; D not resolved. The CDR3 contains 15 residues. The germline gives CDR1 MNHEY, CDR2 SVGAGI. V lost 7 bases and J lost 1, with 14 bases in between. This CDR3 reads CASNDFLGSYNEQFF. In DNA form, the CDR3 reads TGTGCCAGCAACGACTTCTTAGGATCCTACAATGAGCAGTTCTTC.

This clonotype has a single count. The chain uses TRBV20-1 and TRBJ2-7; D perhaps matches TRBD2 (6 bases). There are 13 residues in the CDR3. V was shortened by 6 bases and J by 4 bases, with 16 bases between the two germline ends. CDR1 is DFQATT, CDR2 SNEGSKA, per germline (reference sequence). This CDR3 is CSAPRGLGYEQYF. The CDR3 region has the DNA TGCAGTGCCCCTAGGGGACTTGGGTACGAGCAGTACTTC.

In this sample, this clonotype turned up many times. J is TRBJ2-4 and V is TRBV10-3, with 7 positions matching TRBD2. Germline loops: CDR1 ENHRY, CDR2 SYGVKD. V shed 3 bases and J 6 bases; nucleotides not matched to a gene: 11. The CDR3 spans 16 residues. CDR3 nucleotides: TGTGCCATCAGTGACCCCAGCGGGGTGGCAGGAAACATTCAGTACTTC. Encoded protein: CAISDPSGVAGNIQYF.

The CDR3 spells CASSPGGSGTQYF. CDR3 bases: TGCGCCAGCAGCCCCGGCGGGAGCGGTACGCAGTATTTT. The chain recombines TRBV5-1 with TRBJ2-3; 7 bases are shared with TRBD2. The V segment lost 4 bases and the J segment 8 bases; nucleotides outside the gene matches: 7. In germline, CDR1 is SGHRS, CDR2 YFSETQ. This CDR3 comprises 13 residues.

The chain links TRBV7-9 to TRBJ2-1; 8 nucleotides line up with TRBD2. With 5 bases clipped from V and 5 bases from J, the junction kept 14 bases outside the gene matches. The germline gives CDR1 SEHNR, CDR2 FQNEAQ (reference sequence). The CDR3 length is 17 residues. The CDR3 DNA is TGTGCCAGCAGCCAAAGACTAGCGCCGCATAAGAACAATGAGCAGTTCTTC. Its translation: CASSQRLAPHKNNEQFF.

The chain is built from TRBV28 and TRBJ2-7, with D perhaps TRBD1 (5 bases). V was trimmed by 8 bases and J by 7 bases, leaving 21 bases between them. The CDR3 contains 14 residues. CDR1 is MDHEN and CDR2 is SYDVKM in the germline V gene. The CDR3 sequence: CASSPTGFYNEQYF. The CDR3 nucleotides read TGTGCCAGCTCCCCAACAGGTTTCTACAATGAGCAGTACTTC.

The genes are TRBV11-3 and TRBJ2-3, with 14 bases identical to TRBD2. The CDR3 is 16 residues long. V trimming: 4 bases; J trimming: 6 bases; junction bases outside the gene matches: 6. CDR1 is SGHNT, CDR2 YENEEA, per germline. Written as DNA, the CDR3 is TGTGCCAGCAGCTCGGGACTAGCGGGAGATGAGGATACGCAGTATTTT. Its protein product is CASSSGLAGDEDTQYF.

The V call is TRBV12-3 or TRBV12-4, the J call TRBJ2-3; D is unresolved. Trimming removed 3 bases at V and 3 bases at J, with 10 bases between. This CDR3 has 14 amino acids. Here the CDR3 reads CASSLGWATDTQYF. In nucleotides, the CDR3 is TGTGCCAGCAGTTTGGGTTGGGCGACAGATACGCAGTATTTT.

CDR3 amino acids: CASSSGLAGGHIDTQYF. The CDR3 region has the DNA TGTGCCAGCAGCTCGGGACTAGCGGGAGGGCATATAGATACGCAGTATTTT. The chain links TRBV7-2 to TRBJ2-3; 16 bases fit TRBD2. Trimming took 4 bases from V and 5 from J; bases not matched to a gene: 6. Germline V gene data show CDR1 as SGHTA and CDR2 as FQGNSA. CDR3 length: 17 residues.

Points on this clonotype: The junction does not match germline at one end; this may be a read error. This chain connects TRBV29-1 to TRBJ2-3; 11 nucleotides match TRBD2. From germline, CDR1 is SQVTM and CDR2 ANQGSEA. The CDR3 loop spans 16 amino acids. For the CDR3, the DNA is TGCAGCGCCACCGGGACTAGCGGTCGGGCCACAGGTACGCAGTATTTT. Translation: CSATGTSGRATGTQYF.

The rearrangement joins TRBV10-3 to TRBJ2-1, with D possibly matching TRBD1 (5 bases). Germline lookup yields CDR1 ENHRY and CDR2 SYGVKD. With 6 bases removed from V and 5 bases from J, the gap between germline ends came to 8 bases. CDR3 length equals 12 residues. The CDR3 spells CAISPGNNEQFF. The CDR3 DNA follows: TGTGCCATCAGCCCAGGGAACAATGAGCAGTTCTTC.

The chain couples TRBV7-8 to TRBJ1-1; no clear D gene. Trimming cost V 1 base and J 11 bases, with 17 bases left between them. The CDR3 has 14 amino acids. Germline V gives CDR1 SGHVS, CDR2 FQNEAQ. This chain's CDR3 is CASSLETEPAGAFF. In DNA, the CDR3 is TGTGCCAGCAGCTTAGAGACGGAGCCCGCCGGGGCTTTCTTT.

In DNA, the CDR3 is TGTGCCAGCAGCAATGGGGGCGCGGGAGCGAACTACGAGCAGTACTTC. This encodes CASSNGGAGANYEQYF. This chain links TRBV21-1 with TRBJ2-5; TRBD1 is the table's D call and was not checked against the DNA. The DNA end favors TRBJ2-7, so the J call may be wrong. TRBV21-1 is deemed a pseudogene. This CDR3 contains 16 residues.

In its sample, this clonotype was seen a few times. The chain uses TRBV24-1 and TRBJ2-1; 10 bases are a match to TRBD2. This CDR3 region has 16 residues. Germline CDR1 and CDR2: KGHDR and SFDVKD. J gave up 2 bases and V 4 bases, and 4 bases lay outside the gene matches. CDR3 sequence (DNA): TGTGCCACCAGTGACCCAAGCGGGAGGGCCTACAATGAGCAGTTCTTC. Translated, it gives CATSDPSGRAYNEQFF.

About this clonotype: Mismatch with germline at one junction end may stem from a read error. The chain links TRBV5-4 to TRBJ2-1, with 11 bases fitting TRBD1. CDR1 and CDR2 (germline): SGHNT, YYREEE (reference sequence). This CDR3 spans 15 amino acids. CDR3 in amino acids: CASSRGQGDYNEQFF. CDR3 in DNA: TGTGCCAGCAGCCGGGGACAGGGGGATTACAACGAGCAGTTCTTC.

This clonotype was detected once. This rearrangement joins TRBV6-2 or TRBV6-3 to TRBJ2-1; possibly TRBD2 for D (6 bases). From germline, CDR1 is MNHEY and CDR2 SVGEGT. The CDR3 covers 16 residues. Between the trimmed V and J ends, which lost 2 bases and 5 bases, there was a span of 16 bases. DNA of the CDR3: TGTGCCAGCAGTTACCCGGCGCTAGCGCGCGACAATGAGCAGTTCTTC. Its translation is CASSYPALARDNEQFF.

V is TRBV20-1 and J is TRBJ1-1; 7 nucleotides agree with TRBD1. The germline CDR1 and CDR2 sequences are DFQATT and SNEGSKA (reference sequence). With 6 bases clipped from V and 5 bases from J, the junction kept 6 bases outside the gene matches. This CDR3 has 12 amino acids. CDR3 loop: CSAKRGLTEAFF. For the CDR3, the DNA is TGCAGTGCAAAGAGGGGGCTGACTGAAGCTTTCTTT.

Only a few counts were recorded for this clonotype. The V and J genes are TRBV2 and TRBJ2-5, with D maybe TRBD1 (6 bases). Per the germline V gene, CDR1 is SNHLY and CDR2 is FYNNEI. Trimming cost V 7 bases and J 11 bases, with 17 bases left between them. The CDR3 totals 12 residues. Written as DNA, the CDR3 is TGTGCCAGCATTCAATCAGGGGATCCTCAGTACTTC. Its translation is CASIQSGDPQYF.

The CDR3 protein is CASSPGLAGDSNEQFF. CDR3 sequence (DNA): TGTGCCAGCTCACCAGGGCTAGCGGGAGATTCGAATGAGCAGTTCTTC. The V gene is TRBV18, the J gene TRBJ2-1, with 10 nucleotides matching TRBD2. Germline-derived CDR1 and CDR2 are KGHSH and LQKENI. The CDR3 sequence is 16 residues long. After removal of 2 bases from V and 7 bases from J, the junction contained 8 bases not matched to a gene.